A selection of T cell receptor beta chains follows, all from one sample in a study of blood T cell repertoires in COVID-19. Libraries were prepared by immunoSEQ multiplex PCR; TCRdb keeps only in-frame clonotypes and omits some of them. The table records hundreds of thousands of clones, over 75% of them present only once. The sample consisted of peripheral blood. The receptors stem from a woman aged 55-70 years with COVID-19, enrolled during active disease. Each CDR3 is given with its conserved first and last residue. The D gene is left open where the match is weak. Clone sizes are given selectively: once, few, many, or a class where the clone is expanded.

DNA: TGTGCCAGCAGCTTGGGACAGGGTTTAAATTCACCCCTCCACTTT
CDR3: CASSLGQGLNSPLHF
size: -
J: TRBJ1-6
D: TRBD1
V: TRBV5-6

DNA: TGTGCCAGCAAGGGCAGGGACACTGAAGCTTTCTTT
CDR3: CASKGRDTEAFF
size: -
J: TRBJ1-1
D: -
V: TRBV5-4

DNA: TGTGCCAGTAGTATGGCAACAGGGGATGGCTACACCTTC
CDR3: CASSMATGDGYTF
size: -
J: TRBJ1-2
D: TRBD1
V: TRBV19

DNA: TGTGCCAGCAGTAAATTCCTCGGAGAGGGCAATCAGCCCCAGCATTTT
CDR3: CASSKFLGEGNQPQHF
size: -
J: TRBJ1-5
D: -
V: TRBV7-9

DNA: TGTGCCAGCAGCTTACTAGGGAGGGACTATGGCTACACCTTC
CDR3: CASSLLGRDYGYTF
size: -
J: TRBJ1-2
D: -
V: TRBV7-2

DNA: TGTGCCGCTGGAGGATACTCTGGAAACACCATATATTTT
CDR3: CAAGGYSGNTIYF
size: -
J: TRBJ1-3
D: -
V: TRBV6-5

DNA: TGTGCCACCAGCAGAGATTATCGACAGGGTGAGGAATATGGCTACACCTTC
CDR3: CATSRDYRQGEEYGYTF
size: -
J: TRBJ1-2
D: TRBD1
V: TRBV15

DNA: TGTGCCAGTAGTAATTACGACAGGGGATACAATCAGCCCCAGCATTTT
CDR3: CASSNYDRGYNQPQHF
size: -
J: TRBJ1-5
D: TRBD1
V: TRBV19

DNA: TGTGCCAGTAGTATTTTAGGGGGCTCGAACACCGGGGAGCTGTTTTTT
CDR3: CASSILGGSNTGELFF
size: -
J: TRBJ2-2
D: TRBD1
V: TRBV19

DNA: TGTGCCAGCACCCGAACAGGGGGAGAGAATCAGCCCCAGCATTTT
CDR3: CASTRTGGENQPQHF
size: once
J: TRBJ1-5
D: TRBD1
V: TRBV2

DNA: TGTGCCAGCAGTGACGGTAGCGGGGCTCTTGGCTACACCTTC
CDR3: CASSDGSGALGYTF
size: -
J: TRBJ1-2
D: -
V: TRBV2

DNA: TGTGCCAGCAGTTGGGTAGCGGGGGGTTCCTCATACAATGAGCAGTTCTTC
CDR3: CASSWVAGGSSYNEQFF
size: -
J: TRBJ2-1
D: TRBD2
V: TRBV7-8

DNA: TGTGCCAGCAGTCAAGACAGTTATAGCAATCAGCCCCAGCATTTT
CDR3: CASSQDSYSNQPQHF
size: -
J: TRBJ1-5
D: -
V: TRBV7-3

DNA: TGCGCCAGCAGCTTCAGTCAGGGGGCTACCGCTAACTATGGCTACACCTTC
CDR3: CASSFSQGATANYGYTF
size: -
J: TRBJ1-2
D: TRBD1
V: TRBV5-1

DNA: TGTGCCAGCAGCCAGCGGCAGGGGGTCTACGAGCAGTACTTC
CDR3: CASSQRQGVYEQYF
size: -
J: TRBJ2-7
D: TRBD1
V: TRBV7-9

DNA: TGTGCCAGCAGCCCCGTAACAGGGTACGCTGAAGCTTTCTTT
CDR3: CASSPVTGYAEAFF
size: -
J: TRBJ1-1
D: -
V: TRBV6-5

DNA: TGTGCCAGCAGTGATGGGAGGGATAACAAGGATGAGCAGTTCTTC
CDR3: CASSDGRDNKDEQFF
size: -
J: TRBJ2-1
D: TRBD2
V: TRBV6-1

DNA: TGCAGTGCTAGTGGGCAGGGTGTTTACTATGGCTACACCTTC
CDR3: CSASGQGVYYGYTF
size: -
J: TRBJ1-2
D: -
V: TRBV20-1

DNA: TGTGCCAGCAGTTACGATGGAGGGGGCGCGACTGAAGCTTTCTTT
CDR3: CASSYDGGGATEAFF
size: -
J: TRBJ1-1
D: TRBD1
V: TRBV6-5

DNA: TGTGCCAGCAGGTACTCGGGCAACCCGTATGAAGCTTTCTTT
CDR3: CASRYSGNPYEAFF
size: -
J: TRBJ1-1
D: -
V: TRBV6-5

DNA: TGTGCCAGCAGCACAAACAGGGGGCAGGGGAGTGCTTTCTTT
CDR3: CASSTNRGQGSAFF
size: -
J: TRBJ1-1
D: TRBD1
V: TRBV5-6

DNA: TGTGCCACCAGTGATCCATCCAACGGGGGCAATCAGCCCCAGCATTTT
CDR3: CATSDPSNGGNQPQHF
size: -
J: TRBJ1-5
D: -
V: TRBV24-1

DNA: TGTGCCAGCAGCGCGGGTAGCGGGGGGGCCGGCAATGAGCAGTTCTTC
CDR3: CASSAGSGGAGNEQFF
size: -
J: TRBJ2-1
D: TRBD2
V: TRBV9

DNA: TGTGCCACGCAGGGGTCTGGAAACACCATATATTTT
CDR3: CATQGSGNTIYF
size: -
J: TRBJ1-3
D: -
V: TRBV6-5

DNA: TGTGCCAGCAGCTCTGGGACAGGGGCCGAGACCCAGTACTTC
CDR3: CASSSGTGAETQYF
size: -
J: TRBJ2-5
D: TRBD1
V: TRBV7-3

DNA: TGTGCCAGCAAGCGACTAGACGTTGGAAACACCATATATTTT
CDR3: CASKRLDVGNTIYF
size: -
J: TRBJ1-3
D: -
V: TRBV6-5

DNA: TGTGCCAGCAGTTTATCCCGCACTGAAGCTTTCTTT
CDR3: CASSLSRTEAFF
size: -
J: TRBJ1-1
D: -
V: TRBV12-3/TRBV12-4

DNA: TGTGCCAGCAGCTTGGACCTGGAGTATGGCTACACCTTC
CDR3: CASSLDLEYGYTF
size: -
J: TRBJ1-2
D: -
V: TRBV5-8

DNA: TGTGCCAGCAGTCCGGGACAGGGCAATCAGCCCCAGCATTTT
CDR3: CASSPGQGNQPQHF
size: -
J: TRBJ1-5
D: TRBD1
V: TRBV6-5

DNA: TGTGCCAGCAGTTTATGGCGACTGGCCGAGCAGTACTTC
CDR3: CASSLWRLAEQYF
size: once
J: TRBJ2-7
D: -
V: TRBV27

DNA: TGTGCCAGCAGCTTGGTGGGTTCGGGAAGGTCGAACGAGCAGTACTTC
CDR3: CASSLVGSGRSNEQYF
size: -
J: TRBJ2-7
D: -
V: TRBV5-8

DNA: TGTGCCATCAGTGAGTCTTTGAACAGGGTAATTCTCTATGGCTACACCTTC
CDR3: CAISESLNRVILYGYTF
size: once
J: TRBJ1-2
D: -
V: TRBV10-3

DNA: TGTGCCAGCAGCCAGCGGGGGCTTACTGAAGCTTTCTTT
CDR3: CASSQRGLTEAFF
size: -
J: TRBJ1-1
D: -
V: TRBV7-2

DNA: TGTGCCAGCAGCCAAGCGGACAGTATGAATGAAAAACTGTTTTTT
CDR3: CASSQADSMNEKLFF
size: -
J: TRBJ1-4
D: -
V: TRBV4-2

DNA: TGTGCCAGCATTGACAGGGTCACCGGGGAGCTGTTTTTT
CDR3: CASIDRVTGELFF
size: -
J: TRBJ2-2
D: TRBD1
V: TRBV6-6

DNA: TGTGCCAGCACCCCGCGGGGCAAGCCCAGGAATAATGAGCAGTTCTTC
CDR3: CASTPRGKPRNNEQFF
size: -
J: TRBJ2-1
D: -
V: TRBV28

DNA: TGTGCCAGCAGTTACCCCGGACAGGGGGCGGGGGAGCAGTACTTC
CDR3: CASSYPGQGAGEQYF
size: -
J: TRBJ2-7
D: TRBD1
V: TRBV6-5

DNA: TGTGCCAGCAGTGAACCCGGTTTGAACACTGAAGCTTTCTTT
CDR3: CASSEPGLNTEAFF
size: -
J: TRBJ1-1
D: -
V: TRBV6-1

DNA: TGTGCCAGCAGTTCTGGGGCCTATACTGAAGCTTTCTTT
CDR3: CASSSGAYTEAFF
size: -
J: TRBJ1-1
D: -
V: TRBV6-5